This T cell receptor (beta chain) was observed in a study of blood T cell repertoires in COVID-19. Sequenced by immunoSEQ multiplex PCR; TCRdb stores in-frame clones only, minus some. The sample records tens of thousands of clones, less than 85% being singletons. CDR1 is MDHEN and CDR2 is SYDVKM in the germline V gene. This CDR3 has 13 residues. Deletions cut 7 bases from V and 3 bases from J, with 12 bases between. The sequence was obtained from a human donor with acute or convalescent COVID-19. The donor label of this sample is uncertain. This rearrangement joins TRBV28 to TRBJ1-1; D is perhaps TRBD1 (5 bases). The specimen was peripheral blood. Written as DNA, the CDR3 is TGTGCCAGCAAGAGTGGGGGGGACACTGAAGCTTTCTTT. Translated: CASKSGGDTEAFF.